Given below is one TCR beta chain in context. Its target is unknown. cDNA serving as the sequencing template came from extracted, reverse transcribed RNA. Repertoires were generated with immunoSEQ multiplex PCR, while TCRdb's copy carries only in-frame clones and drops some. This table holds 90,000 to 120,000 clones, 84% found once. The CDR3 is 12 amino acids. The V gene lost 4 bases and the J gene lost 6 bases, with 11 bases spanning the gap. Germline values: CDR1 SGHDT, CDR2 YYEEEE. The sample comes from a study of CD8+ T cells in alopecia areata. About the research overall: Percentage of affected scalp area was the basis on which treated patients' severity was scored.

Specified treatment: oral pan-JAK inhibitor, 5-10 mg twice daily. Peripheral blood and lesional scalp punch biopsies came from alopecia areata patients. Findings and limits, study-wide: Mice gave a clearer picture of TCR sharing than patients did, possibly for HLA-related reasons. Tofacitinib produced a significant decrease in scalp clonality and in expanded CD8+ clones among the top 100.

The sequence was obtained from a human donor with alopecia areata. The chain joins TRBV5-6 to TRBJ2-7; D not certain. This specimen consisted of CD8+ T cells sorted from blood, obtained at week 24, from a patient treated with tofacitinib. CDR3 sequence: CASSAVGLEQYF. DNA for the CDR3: TGTGCCAGCAGCGCGGTTGGCCTCGAGCAGTACTTC.